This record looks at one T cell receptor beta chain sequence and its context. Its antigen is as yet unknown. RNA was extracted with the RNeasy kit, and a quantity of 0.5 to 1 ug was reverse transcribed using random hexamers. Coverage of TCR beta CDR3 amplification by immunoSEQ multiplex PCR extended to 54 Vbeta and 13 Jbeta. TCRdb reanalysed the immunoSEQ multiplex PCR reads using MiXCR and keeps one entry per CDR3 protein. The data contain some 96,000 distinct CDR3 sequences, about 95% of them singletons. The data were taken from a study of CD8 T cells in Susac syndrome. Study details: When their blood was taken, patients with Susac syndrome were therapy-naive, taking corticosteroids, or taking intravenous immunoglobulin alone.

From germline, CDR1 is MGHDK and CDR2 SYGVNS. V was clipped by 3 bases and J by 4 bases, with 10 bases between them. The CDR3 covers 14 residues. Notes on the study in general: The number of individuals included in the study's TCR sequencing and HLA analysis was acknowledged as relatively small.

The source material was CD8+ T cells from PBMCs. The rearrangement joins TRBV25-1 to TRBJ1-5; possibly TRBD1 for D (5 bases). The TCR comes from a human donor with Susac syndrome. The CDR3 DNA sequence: TGTGCCAGCAGTGATTCGGGGGAGAATCAGCCCCAGCATTTT. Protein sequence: CASSDSGENQPQHF.